The 6 T cell receptor beta chains presented below share a single source sample, sequenced in a study of persistence of HIV-infected CD4 T cells (dated by TCRdb to about 2020). The immunoSEQ hsTCRB assay version 4 in survey mode was used to sequence TCRbeta repertoires from genomic DNA. TCRdb took over this immuneACCESS table, retaining in-frame rearrangements with V and J assigned. Such tables are incomplete; in checked studies, under half of the missing clones stem from an unresolved V gene, and the remainder is unexplained. The sample yields some 49,000 clones; about 87% were counted once. The ten largest clones take up around 3.2% of the sample. In the paper's terms, the treatment or condition label means: suppressive antiretroviral therapy. As a nonspecific positive control representing the CD4+ T cell repertoire, cells were stimulated with anti-CD3/anti-CD28 magnetic beads. Sorting of responding CD4+ T cells was based on upregulation of both CD40 ligand and CD69.

Antigens of these TCRs are unknown. The sample consisted of CD4+ T cells sorted from PBMCs after approximately 19-hour stimulation, taken from a patient who received antiretroviral therapy. Read against the paper, the sample's cell subset or site label means: CD40L+CD69+ CD4 T cells responding to anti-CD3/anti-CD28 beads, representing the overall repertoire. These receptor sequences come from an adult woman with HIV who was CMV-seropositive.

CDR3 coding DNA: TGCGCCAGCAGCTTGGGGACAGCCAAGGGCTATGGCTACACCTTC. This sequence encodes CASSLGTAKGYGYTF. The chain carries TRBV5-1 and TRBJ1-2, with D possibly TRBD1 on 6 matching bases. The CDR3 spans 15 residues. Deletions cut 0 bases from V and 4 bases from J, with 13 bases between. Germline V lookup: CDR1 SGHRS, CDR2 YFSETQ.

The chain is built from TRBV5-6 and TRBJ2-5; the D gene is possibly TRBD1 (5 bases). The V gene's germline CDR1 is SGHDT and CDR2 YYEEEE. The CDR3 spans 13 residues. The V end was cut by 1 base, the J end by 5 bases, with 9 bases between. The CDR3: CASSLQGTETQYF. DNA of the CDR3: TGTGCCAGCAGCTTGCAGGGTACGGAGACCCAGTACTTC.

This clone has just a few counts. The chain combines TRBV4-1 with TRBJ1-4; 9 positions match TRBD1. Germline loops: CDR1 MGHRA, CDR2 YSYEKL. The CDR3 has 15 residues. V trimming: 3 bases; J trimming: 16 bases; junction bases outside the gene matches: 15. The CDR3 region has the DNA TGCGCCAGCAGCCACCCTAGGACAGGGGATCCTACAGCGTTTTTT. It specifies CASSHPRTGDPTAFF.

The gene calls are TRBV24-1 and TRBJ2-1, with D uncertain. The length of the CDR3 is 11 residues. Trimming cost V 4 bases and J 10 bases, with 7 bases left between them. Germline V gives CDR1 KGHDR, CDR2 SFDVKD. The CDR3 nucleotides read TGTGCCACCAGTGACGCTAGAGAGCAGTTCTTC. Amino acid sequence: CATSDAREQFF.

The genes are TRBV6-5 and TRBJ2-3; the D is unclear. With 2 bases removed from V and 2 bases from J, the gap between germline ends came to 11 bases. This CDR3 is 15 amino acids long. In germline, CDR1 is MNHEY, CDR2 SVGAGI. CDR3 sequence: CASSYVFADTDTQYF. The CDR3 DNA reads as TGTGCCAGCAGTTACGTGTTTGCGGACACAGATACGCAGTATTTT.

The V gene is TRBV6-5, the J gene TRBJ1-2; 10 bases are shared with TRBD1. This CDR3 has 15 amino acids. CDR1 and CDR2 from the germline V gene are MNHEY and SVGAGI. Trimming cost V 4 bases and J 4 bases; bases outside gene matches: 6. Here the CDR3 DNA reads TGTGCCAGCAGTTTACAGACAGGGGGCCTCTATGGCTACACCTTC. As protein: CASSLQTGGLYGYTF.